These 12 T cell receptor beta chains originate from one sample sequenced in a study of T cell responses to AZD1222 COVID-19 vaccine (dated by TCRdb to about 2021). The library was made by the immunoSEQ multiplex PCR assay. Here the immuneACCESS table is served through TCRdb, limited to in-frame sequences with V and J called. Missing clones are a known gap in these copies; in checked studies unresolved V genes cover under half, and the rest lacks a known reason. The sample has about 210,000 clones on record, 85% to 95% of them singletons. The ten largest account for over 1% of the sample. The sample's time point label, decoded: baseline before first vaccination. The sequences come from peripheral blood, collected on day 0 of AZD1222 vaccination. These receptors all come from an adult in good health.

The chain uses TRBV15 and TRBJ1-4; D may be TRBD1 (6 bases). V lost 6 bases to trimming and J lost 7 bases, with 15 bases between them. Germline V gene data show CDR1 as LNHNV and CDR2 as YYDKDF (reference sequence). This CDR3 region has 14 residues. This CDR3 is CATRTGRGTEKLFF. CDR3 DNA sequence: TGTGCCACCAGGACAGGAAGGGGAACTGAAAAACTGTTTTTT.

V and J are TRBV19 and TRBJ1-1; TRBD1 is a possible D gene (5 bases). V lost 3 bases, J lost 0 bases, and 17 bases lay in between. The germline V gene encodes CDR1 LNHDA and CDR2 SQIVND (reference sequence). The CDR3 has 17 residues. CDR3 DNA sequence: TGTGCCAGTAGTATTAGGGGTAAGGGGACGGTGAACACTGAAGCTTTCTTT. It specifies CASSIRGKGTVNTEAFF.

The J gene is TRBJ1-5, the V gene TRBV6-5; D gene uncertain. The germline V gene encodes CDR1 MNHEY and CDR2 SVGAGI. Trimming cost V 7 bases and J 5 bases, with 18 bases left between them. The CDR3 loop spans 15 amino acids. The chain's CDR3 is CASTLYRPDHQPQHF. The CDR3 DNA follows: TGTGCCAGCACCCTTTACCGCCCCGACCATCAGCCCCAGCATTTT.

The CDR3 DNA is TGTGCCAGCAGCCAAGATGCGGGACCGAACACTGAAGCTTTCTTT. This codes for CASSQDAGPNTEAFF. This sequence joins TRBV3-1 (or the pseudogene TRBV3-2) and TRBJ1-1; TRBD1 might be the D (5 bases). The CDR3 loop spans 15 amino acids. The V gene lost 0 bases and the J gene lost 1 base, with 9 bases spanning the gap. The germline gives CDR1 LGHDT, CDR2 YNNKEL (reference sequence).

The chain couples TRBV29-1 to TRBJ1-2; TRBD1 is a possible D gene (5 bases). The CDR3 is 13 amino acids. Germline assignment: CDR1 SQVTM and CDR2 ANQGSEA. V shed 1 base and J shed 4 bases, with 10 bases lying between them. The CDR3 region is CSVEGGAFYGYTF. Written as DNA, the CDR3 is TGCAGCGTTGAAGGGGGCGCCTTCTATGGCTACACCTTC.

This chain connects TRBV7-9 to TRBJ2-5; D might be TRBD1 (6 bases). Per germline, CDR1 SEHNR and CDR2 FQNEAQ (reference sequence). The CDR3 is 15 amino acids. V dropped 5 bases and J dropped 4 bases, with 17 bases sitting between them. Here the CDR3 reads CASSLRTGLGETQYF. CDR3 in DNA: TGTGCCAGCAGCCTCCGCACAGGGTTAGGAGAGACCCAGTACTTC.

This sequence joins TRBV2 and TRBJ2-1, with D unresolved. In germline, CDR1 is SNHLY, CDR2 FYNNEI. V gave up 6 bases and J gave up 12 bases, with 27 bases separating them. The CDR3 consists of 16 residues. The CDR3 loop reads CASRDSGPNRSVRQFF. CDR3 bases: TGTGCCAGCAGAGATTCCGGGCCAAATCGTTCGGTAAGGCAGTTCTTC.

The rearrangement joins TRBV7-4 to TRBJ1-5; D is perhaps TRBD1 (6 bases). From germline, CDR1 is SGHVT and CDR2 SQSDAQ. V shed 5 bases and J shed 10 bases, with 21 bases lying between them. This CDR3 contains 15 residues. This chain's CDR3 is CASSLTPVLTGPQHF. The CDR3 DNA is TGTGCCAGCAGCCTCACCCCAGTCCTGACAGGACCCCAGCATTTT.

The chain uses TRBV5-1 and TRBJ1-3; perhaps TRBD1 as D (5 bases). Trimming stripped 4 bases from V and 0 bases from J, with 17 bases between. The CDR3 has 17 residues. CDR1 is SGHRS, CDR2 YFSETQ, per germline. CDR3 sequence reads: CASSPNSGTDSGNTIYF. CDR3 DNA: TGCGCCAGCAGCCCAAACTCCGGGACGGACTCTGGAAACACCATATATTTT. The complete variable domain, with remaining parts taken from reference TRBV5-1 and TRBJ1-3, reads KAGVTQTPRYLIKTRGQQVTLSCSPISGHRSVSWYQQTPGQGLQFLFEYFSETQRNKGNFPGRFSGRQFSNSRSEMNVSTLELGDSALYLCASSPNSGTDSGNTIYFGEGSWLTVV.

The CDR3 nucleotides read TGTGCCAGCAGCTTAGGGCAGGGTATCCTCAATGAGCAGTTCTTC. It codes for CASSLGQGILNEQFF. The genes are TRBV5-6 and TRBJ2-1; weak D call: TRBD1 (5 bases). The V and J ends lost 2 bases and 6 bases respectively, with 15 bases between them. Germline loops: CDR1 SGHDT, CDR2 YYEEEE. The CDR3 consists of 15 residues.

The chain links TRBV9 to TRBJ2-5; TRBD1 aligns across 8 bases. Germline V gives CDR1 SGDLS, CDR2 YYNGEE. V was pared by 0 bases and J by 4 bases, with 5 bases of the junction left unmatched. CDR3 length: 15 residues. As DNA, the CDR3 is TGTGCCAGCAGCGTAGGGACAGGGTTACCAGAGACCCAGTACTTC. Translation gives CASSVGTGLPETQYF.

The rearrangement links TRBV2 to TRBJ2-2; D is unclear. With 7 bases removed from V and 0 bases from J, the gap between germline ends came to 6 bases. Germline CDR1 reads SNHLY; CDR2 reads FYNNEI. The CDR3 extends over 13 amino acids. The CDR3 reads CASNFANTGELFF. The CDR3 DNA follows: TGTGCCAGCAATTTTGCGAACACCGGGGAGCTGTTTTTT.